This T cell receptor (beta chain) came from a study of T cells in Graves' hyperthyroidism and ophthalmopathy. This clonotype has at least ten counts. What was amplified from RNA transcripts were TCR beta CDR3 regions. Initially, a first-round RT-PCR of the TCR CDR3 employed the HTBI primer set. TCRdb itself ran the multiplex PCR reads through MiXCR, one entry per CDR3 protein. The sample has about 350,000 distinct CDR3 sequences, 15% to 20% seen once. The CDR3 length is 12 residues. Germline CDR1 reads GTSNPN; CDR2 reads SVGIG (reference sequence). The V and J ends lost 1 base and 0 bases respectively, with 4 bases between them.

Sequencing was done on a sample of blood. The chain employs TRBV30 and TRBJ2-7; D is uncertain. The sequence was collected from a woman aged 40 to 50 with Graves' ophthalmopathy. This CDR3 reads CAWSESSYEQYF. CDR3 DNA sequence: TGTGCCTGGAGTGAGAGCTCCTACGAGCAGTACTTC. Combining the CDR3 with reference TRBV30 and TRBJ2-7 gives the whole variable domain SQTIHQWPATLVQPVGSPLSLECTVEGTSNPNLYWYRQAAGRGLQLLFYSVGIGQISSEVPQNLSASRPQDRQFILSSKKLLLSDSGFYLCAWSESSYEQYFGPGTRLTVT.